The 9 T cell receptor beta chains below come from one sample, sequenced in a study. TCRdb reanalysed the RT-PCR reads using MiXCR and keeps one entry per CDR3 protein. This sample has about 680,000 distinct CDR3 sequences, with 14% found just once. Sequencing input: memory CD4+ T cells from blood. The receptors were sampled from a female donor in good health, serving as a healthy control.

This chain connects TRBV7-2 to TRBJ2-1; a weak D match, TRBD1 (6 bases). The length of the CDR3 is 15 residues. Looked up from germline, CDR1 is SGHTA and CDR2 is FQGNSA. Trimming stripped 4 bases from V and 4 bases from J, with 14 bases between. CDR3 sequence (DNA): TGTGCCAGCAGCTCAGGGGTAGCGTATTACAATGAGCAGTTCTTC. Translation gives CASSSGVAYYNEQFF.

The V gene is TRBV28, the J gene TRBJ2-1; 9 bases fit TRBD1. The trim removed 2 bases at V and 10 bases at J, leaving 6 bases unmatched. The CDR3 runs to 14 residues. Germline loops: CDR1 MDHEN, CDR2 SYDVKM. CDR3 loop: CASSLGTGRLEQFF. The CDR3 nucleotides read TGTGCCAGCAGTTTAGGGACAGGGAGATTGGAGCAGTTCTTC.

This clonotype was detected only a few times. The chain uses TRBV7-3 and TRBJ2-3, with D perhaps given as TRBD1 or TRBD2 (5 bases each). The germline V gene encodes CDR1 SGHTA and CDR2 FQGTGA. The CDR3 runs 16 residues. V was pared by 5 bases and J by 4 bases, with 19 bases between. In nucleotides, the CDR3 is TGTGCCAGCAGCCCTCGGGACGGACGAGGCGCAGATACGCAGTATTTT. Translating it yields CASSPRDGRGADTQYF.

This clonotype was observed at least ten times. This sequence joins TRBV4-3 and TRBJ2-3; 12 nucleotides match TRBD2. Trimming at V came to 1 base and at J to 6 bases, leaving 8 bases not matched to a gene. Germline V lookup: CDR1 LGHNA, CDR2 YSLEER. The CDR3 consists of 17 residues. The DNA for the CDR3 is TGCGCCAGCAGCCAAGTTCTAGCGGGGGGGCGGTCGGATACGCAGTATTTT. It is translated as CASSQVLAGGRSDTQYF.

DNA for the CDR3: TGTGCCAGCAGTTTAGGGGATACCTTCCGGACCCAGTACTTC. This codes for CASSLGDTFRTQYF. J is TRBJ2-5 and V is TRBV28; no reliable D call. Germline V lookup: CDR1 MDHEN, CDR2 SYDVKM. This CDR3 has 14 amino acids. With 2 bases removed from V and 7 bases from J, the gap between germline ends came to 14 bases.

This clonotype was seen at least ten times. The gene calls are TRBV7-2 and TRBJ2-5; D unresolved. The V end lost 4 bases, the J end lost 0 bases, and 9 bases lay between the germline ends. This CDR3 comprises 14 residues. Germline lookup yields CDR1 SGHTA and CDR2 FQGNSA. The CDR3 nucleotides are TGTGCCAGCAGCTCGGGCATAGACCAAGAGACCCAGTACTTC. Its translation is CASSSGIDQETQYF.

The gene calls are TRBV2 and TRBJ2-7, with D hard to call. Germline loops: CDR1 SNHLY, CDR2 FYNNEI. The V end lost 4 bases, the J end lost 6 bases, and 13 bases lay between the germline ends. The CDR3 consists of 13 residues. DNA of the CDR3: TGTGCCAGCAGTGTTGACGTTTCCGCCGAGCAGTACTTC. Its protein is CASSVDVSAEQYF. The entire variable domain, with the rest obtained from reference TRBV2 and TRBJ2-7, is as follows: EPEVTQTPSHQVTQMGQEVILRCVPISNHLYFYWYRQILGQKVEFLVSFYNNEISEKSEIFDDQFSVERPDGSNFTLKIRSTKLEDSAMYFCASSVDVSAEQYFGPGTRLTVT.

At least ten counts were recorded for this clonotype. One end of the junction fails to match germline, which may point to a read error. The rearrangement joins TRBV5-1 to TRBJ1-1; D call uncertain. The CDR3 sequence is 13 residues long. Germline values: CDR1 SGHRS, CDR2 YFSETQ. The CDR3 nucleotides are TGTGCCAGCAGTTCCCCGGGGAACACTGAAGCTTTCTTT. Protein: CASSSPGNTEAFF.

This clonotype has at least ten counts. The gene calls are TRBV10-3 and TRBJ2-7, with 15 positions matching TRBD2. The CDR3 is 15 residues long. Germline V CDR1 and CDR2: ENHRY, SYGVKD. V gave up 6 bases and J gave up 3 bases; unmatched junction bases: 3. CDR3 sequence reads: CAIRGTSGRNYEQYF. The DNA of the CDR3 is TGTGCCATCAGGGGGACTAGCGGGAGGAACTACGAGCAGTACTTC.